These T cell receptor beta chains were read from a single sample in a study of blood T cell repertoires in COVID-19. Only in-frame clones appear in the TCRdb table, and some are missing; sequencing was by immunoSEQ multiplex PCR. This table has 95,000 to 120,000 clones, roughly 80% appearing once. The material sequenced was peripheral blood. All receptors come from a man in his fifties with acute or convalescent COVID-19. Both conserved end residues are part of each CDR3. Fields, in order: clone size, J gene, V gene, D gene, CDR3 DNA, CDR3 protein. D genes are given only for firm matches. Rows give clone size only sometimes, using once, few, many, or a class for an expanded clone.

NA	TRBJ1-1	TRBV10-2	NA	TGCGCCAGCAGGGGACTAAGGGCTGAAGCTTTCTTT	CASRGLRAEAFF
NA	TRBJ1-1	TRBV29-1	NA	TGCAGCGTTGGATCGTCACAGTACACTGAAGCTTTCTTT	CSVGSSQYTEAFF
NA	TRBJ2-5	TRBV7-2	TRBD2	TGTGCCAGCAGCCCATACACTAGCGGGGGGGCGACGACCCAGTACTTC	CASSPYTSGGATTQYF
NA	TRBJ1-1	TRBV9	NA	TGTGCCAGCAGCGTAGCGTTCGGTGAAGCTTTCTTT	CASSVAFGEAFF
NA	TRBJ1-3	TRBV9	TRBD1	TGTGCCAGCAGCGGGCGAGGGACAGGGAGGAGCGGAAACACCATATATTTT	CASSGRGTGRSGNTIYF
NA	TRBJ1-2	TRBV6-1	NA	TGTGCCAGCAGTGAGGGAGGCTATGGCTACACCTTC	CASSEGGYGYTF
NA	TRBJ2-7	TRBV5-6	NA	TGTGCCAGCATCTTTTTTTCCGGGACTGCGGACGAGCAGTACTTC	CASIFFSGTADEQYF
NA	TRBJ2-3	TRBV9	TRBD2	TGTGCCAGCAGCATCGGGACTAGCGGGGGGGCCTTAGATACGCAGTATTTT	CASSIGTSGGALDTQYF
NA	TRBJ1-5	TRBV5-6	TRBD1	TGTGCCAGCAGCTTGGGGGACAGGGCACATCAGCCCCAGCATTTT	CASSLGDRAHQPQHF
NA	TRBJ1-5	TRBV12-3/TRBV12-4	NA	TGTGCCAGCAGGGACTCGGTGCAGCCCCAGCATTTT	CASRDSVQPQHF
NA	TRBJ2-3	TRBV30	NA	TGTGCCTGGACCACCGACGATCTAGCAGGCACAGATACGCAGTATTTT	CAWTTDDLAGTDTQYF
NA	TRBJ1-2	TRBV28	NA	TGTGCCAGCAGTCGCCGATACAGGGCAACCTATGGCTACACCTTC	CASSRRYRATYGYTF
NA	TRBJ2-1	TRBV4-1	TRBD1	TGCGCCAGCAGCCAGGATTCGGGACAGTACAATGAGCAGTTCTTC	CASSQDSGQYNEQFF
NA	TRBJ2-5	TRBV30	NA	TGTGCCTGGAGTCCTACAGGGGAGACCCAGTACTTC	CAWSPTGETQYF
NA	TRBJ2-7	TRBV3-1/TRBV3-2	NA	TGTGCCAGCAGCCAAGCTAGGGGATACGAGCAGTACTTC	CASSQARGYEQYF
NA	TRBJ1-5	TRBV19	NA	TGTGCCAGTAGCCATGCGGGGATCGATCAGCCCCAGCATTTT	CASSHAGIDQPQHF
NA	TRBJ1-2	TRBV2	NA	TGTGCCACGCTTGAGGCCCAGGGATATGGCTACACCTTC	CATLEAQGYGYTF
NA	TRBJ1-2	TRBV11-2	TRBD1	TGTGCCAGCAGTCCTACAGGGGGTCAGGGCTATGGCTACACCTTC	CASSPTGGQGYGYTF
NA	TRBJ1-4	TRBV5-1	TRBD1	TGCGCCAGCAGCTTTTACAGGGGGCAGGATGAAAAACTGTTTTTT	CASSFYRGQDEKLFF
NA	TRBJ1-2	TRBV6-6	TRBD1	TGTGCCAGCAGTTACTGGCTGGGACAGGGGCCATATGGCTACACCTTC	CASSYWLGQGPYGYTF
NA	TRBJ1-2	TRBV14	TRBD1	TGTGCCAGCAGCTACCGGACAGGGGGAGGCTACACCTTC	CASSYRTGGGYTF
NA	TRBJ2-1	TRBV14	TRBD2	TGTGCCAGCAGCCAGAGGCTAGCGGGGATCAATGAGCAGTTCTTC	CASSQRLAGINEQFF
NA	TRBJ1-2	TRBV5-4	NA	TGTGCCAGCAGCTTGGACATAACCTATGGCTACACCTTC	CASSLDITYGYTF
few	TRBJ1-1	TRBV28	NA	TGTGCCAGCAGACCCGGACAGATGAACACTGAAGCTTTCTTT	CASRPGQMNTEAFF